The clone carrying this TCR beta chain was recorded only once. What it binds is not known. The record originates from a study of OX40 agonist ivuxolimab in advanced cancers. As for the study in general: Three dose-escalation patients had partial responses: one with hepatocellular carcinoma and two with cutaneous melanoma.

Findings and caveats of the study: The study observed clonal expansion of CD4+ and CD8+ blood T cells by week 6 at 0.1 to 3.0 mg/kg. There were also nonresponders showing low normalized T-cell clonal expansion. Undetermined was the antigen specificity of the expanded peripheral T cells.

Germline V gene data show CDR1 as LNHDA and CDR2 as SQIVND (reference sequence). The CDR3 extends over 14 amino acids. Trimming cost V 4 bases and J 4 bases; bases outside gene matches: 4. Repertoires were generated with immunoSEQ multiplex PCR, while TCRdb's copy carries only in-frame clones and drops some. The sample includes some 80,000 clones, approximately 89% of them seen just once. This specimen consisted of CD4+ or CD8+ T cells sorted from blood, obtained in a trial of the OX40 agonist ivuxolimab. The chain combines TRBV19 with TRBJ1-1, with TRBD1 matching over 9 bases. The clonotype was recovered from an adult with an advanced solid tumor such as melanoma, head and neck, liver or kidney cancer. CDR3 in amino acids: CASSKGTGTTEAFF. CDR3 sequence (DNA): TGTGCCAGTAGTAAGGGGACAGGGACCACTGAAGCTTTCTTT.